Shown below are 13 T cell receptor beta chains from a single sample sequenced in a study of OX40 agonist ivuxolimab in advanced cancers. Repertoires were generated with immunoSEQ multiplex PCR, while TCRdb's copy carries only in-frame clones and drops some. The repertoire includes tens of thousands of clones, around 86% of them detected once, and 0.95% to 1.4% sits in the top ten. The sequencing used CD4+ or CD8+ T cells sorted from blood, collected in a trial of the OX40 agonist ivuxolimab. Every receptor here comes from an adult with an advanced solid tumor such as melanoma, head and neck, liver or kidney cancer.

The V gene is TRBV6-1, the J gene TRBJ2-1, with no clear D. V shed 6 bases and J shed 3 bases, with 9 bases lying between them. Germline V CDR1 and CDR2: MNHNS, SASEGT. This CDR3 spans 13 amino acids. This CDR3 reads CASSQSGYNEQFF. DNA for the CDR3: TGTGCCAGCAGCCAGTCGGGCTACAATGAGCAGTTCTTC.

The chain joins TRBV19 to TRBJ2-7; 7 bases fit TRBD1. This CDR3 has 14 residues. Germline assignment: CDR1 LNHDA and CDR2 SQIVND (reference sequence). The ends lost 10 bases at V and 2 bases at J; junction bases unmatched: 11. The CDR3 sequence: CATTGQTPTYEQYF. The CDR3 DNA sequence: TGTGCCACCACGGGACAGACCCCCACCTACGAGCAGTACTTC.

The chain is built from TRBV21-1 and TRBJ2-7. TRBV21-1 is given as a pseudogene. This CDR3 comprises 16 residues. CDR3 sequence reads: CASSKREGKEAYEQYF. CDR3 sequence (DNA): TGTGCCAGCAGCAAAAGGGAAGGGAAGGAAGCCTACGAGCAGTACTTC.

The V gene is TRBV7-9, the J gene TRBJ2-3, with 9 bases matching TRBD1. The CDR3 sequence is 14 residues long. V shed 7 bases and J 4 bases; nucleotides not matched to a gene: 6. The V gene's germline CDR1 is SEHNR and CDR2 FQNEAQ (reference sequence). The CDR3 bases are TGTGCCAGCACCGGGACAGGGTCACCAGATACGCAGTATTTT. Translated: CASTGTGSPDTQYF.

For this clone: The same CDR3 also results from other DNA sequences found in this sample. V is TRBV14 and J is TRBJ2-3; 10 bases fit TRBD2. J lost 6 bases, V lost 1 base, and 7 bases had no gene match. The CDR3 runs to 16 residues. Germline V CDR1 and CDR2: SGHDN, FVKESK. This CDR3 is CASSQVSSGSFDTQYF. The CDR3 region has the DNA TGTGCCAGCAGCCAAGTGTCTAGCGGGAGTTTCGATACGCAGTATTTT.

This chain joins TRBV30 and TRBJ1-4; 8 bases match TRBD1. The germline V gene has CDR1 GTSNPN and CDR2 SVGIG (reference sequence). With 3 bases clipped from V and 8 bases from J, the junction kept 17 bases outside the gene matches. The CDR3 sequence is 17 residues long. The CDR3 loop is CAWRGRTGKKSREKLFF. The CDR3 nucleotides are TGTGCCTGGAGAGGGAGGACAGGGAAAAAATCTCGGGAAAAACTGTTTTTT. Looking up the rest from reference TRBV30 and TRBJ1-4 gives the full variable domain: SQTIHQWPATLVQPVGSPLSLECTVEGTSNPNLYWYRQAAGRGLQLLFYSVGIGQISSEVPQNLSASRPQDRQFILSSKKLLLSDSGFYLCAWRGRTGKKSREKLFFGSGTQLSVL.

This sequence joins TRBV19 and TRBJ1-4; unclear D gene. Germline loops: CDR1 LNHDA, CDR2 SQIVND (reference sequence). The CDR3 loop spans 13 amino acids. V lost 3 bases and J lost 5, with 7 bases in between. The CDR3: CASSIMTNEKLFF. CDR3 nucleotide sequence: TGTGCCAGTAGTATCATGACAAATGAAAAACTGTTTTTT.

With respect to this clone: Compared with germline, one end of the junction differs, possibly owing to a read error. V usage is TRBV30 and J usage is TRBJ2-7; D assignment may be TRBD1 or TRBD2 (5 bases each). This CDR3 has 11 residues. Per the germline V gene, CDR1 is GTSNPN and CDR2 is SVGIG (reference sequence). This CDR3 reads CAWGTPYAQYF. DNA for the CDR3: TGTGCCTGGGGGACCCCCTACGCGCAGTACTTC.

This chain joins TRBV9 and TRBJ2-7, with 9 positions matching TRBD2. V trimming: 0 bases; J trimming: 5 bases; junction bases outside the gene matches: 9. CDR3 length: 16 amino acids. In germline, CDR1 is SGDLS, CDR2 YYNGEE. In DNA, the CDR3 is TGTGCCAGCAGCGTAGAGGTAGCGGGAGCCCTCAACGAGCAGTACTTC. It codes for CASSVEVAGALNEQYF.

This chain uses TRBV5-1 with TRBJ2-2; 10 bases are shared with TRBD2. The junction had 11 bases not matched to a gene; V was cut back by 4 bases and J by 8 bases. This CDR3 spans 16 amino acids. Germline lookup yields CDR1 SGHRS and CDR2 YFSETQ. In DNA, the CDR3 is TGCGCCAGCAGCCCACCGGGACTAGCGTTAACGGGGGAGCTGTTTTTT. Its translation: CASSPPGLALTGELFF.

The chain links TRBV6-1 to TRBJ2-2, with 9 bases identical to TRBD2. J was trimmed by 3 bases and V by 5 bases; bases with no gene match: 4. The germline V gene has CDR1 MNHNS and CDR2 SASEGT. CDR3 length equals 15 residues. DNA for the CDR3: TGTGCCAGCAGTTTGAGACTAGCGGACACCGGGGAGCTGTTTTTT. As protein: CASSLRLADTGELFF.

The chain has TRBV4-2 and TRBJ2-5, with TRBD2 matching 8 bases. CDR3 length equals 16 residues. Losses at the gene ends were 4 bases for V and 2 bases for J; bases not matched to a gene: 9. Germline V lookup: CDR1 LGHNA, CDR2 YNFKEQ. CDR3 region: CASSPAELADQETQYF. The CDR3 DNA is TGTGCCAGCAGCCCAGCGGAACTAGCGGATCAAGAGACCCAGTACTTC.

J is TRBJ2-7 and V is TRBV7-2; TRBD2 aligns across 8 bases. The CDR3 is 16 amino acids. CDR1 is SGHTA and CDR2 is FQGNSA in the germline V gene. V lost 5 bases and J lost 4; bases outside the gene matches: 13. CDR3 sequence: CASSTEVGRAAYEQYF. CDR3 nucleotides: TGTGCCAGCAGCACCGAGGTCGGGAGGGCGGCATACGAGCAGTACTTC. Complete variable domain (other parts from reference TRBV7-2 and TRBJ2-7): GAGVSQSPSNKVTEKGKDVELRCDPISGHTALYWYRQSLGQGLEFLIYFQGNSAPDKSGLPSDRFSAERTGGSVSTLTIQRTQQEDSAVYLCASSTEVGRAAYEQYFGPGTRLTVT.